Presented here are 19 T cell receptor beta chains from one specimen sequenced in a study of OX40 agonist ivuxolimab in advanced cancers. The assay was immunoSEQ multiplex PCR, and TCRdb's table has in-frame clones only and misses some. The sample holds about 51,000 clones, 60% to 80% seen once. The specimen was CD4+ or CD8+ T cells sorted from blood, collected in a trial of the OX40 agonist ivuxolimab. These receptors all come from an adult with an advanced solid tumor such as melanoma, head and neck, liver or kidney cancer.

The genes are TRBV29-1 and TRBJ1-5; no clear D. Per the germline V gene, CDR1 is SQVTM and CDR2 is ANQGSEA. The V end lost 6 bases, the J end lost 0 bases, and 9 bases lay between the germline ends. The length of the CDR3 is 13 residues. The CDR3 loop reads CSVAQSSNQPQHF. For the CDR3, the DNA is TGCAGCGTGGCACAGTCTAGCAATCAGCCCCAGCATTTT. Using reference TRBV29-1 and TRBJ1-5 for the parts outside the CDR3, the full variable domain is SAVISQKPSRDICQRGTSLTIQCQVDSQVTMMFWYRQQPGQSLTLIATANQGSEATYESGFVIDKFPISRPNLTFSTLTVSNMSPEDSSIYLCSVAQSSNQPQHFGDGTRLSIL.

V usage is TRBV7-8 and J usage is TRBJ2-7; 8 nucleotides line up with TRBD2. Germline CDR1 and CDR2: SGHVS and FQNEAQ. This CDR3 has 20 residues. V gave up 2 bases and J gave up 3 bases; unmatched junction bases: 21. CDR3: CASSLPRRPTSGGLVYEQYF. Written as DNA, the CDR3 is TGTGCCAGCAGCTTACCTCGACGACCAACTAGCGGCGGATTGGTCTACGAGCAGTACTTC.

The rearrangement links TRBV2 to TRBJ2-1; D gene uncertain. This CDR3 is built from 13 residues. V lost 7 bases and J 0 bases, leaving 7 bases between the germline ends. CDR1 is SNHLY, CDR2 FYNNEI, per germline. DNA for the CDR3: TGTGCCAGCAAGTCTAGCTCCTACAATGAGCAGTTCTTC. It specifies CASKSSSYNEQFF.

The DNA of the CDR3 is TGTGCCGGCCTGGGACTAGCGGGAGTGGGCACCGGGGAGCTGTTTTTT. The encoded protein is CAGLGLAGVGTGELFF. The chain links TRBV19 to TRBJ2-2; TRBD2 aligns across 14 bases. With V trimmed by 11 bases and J by 4 bases, 9 bases remained unmatched. The CDR3 length is 16 residues. CDR1 and CDR2 from the germline V gene are LNHDA and SQIVND (reference sequence).

The CDR3 bases are TGCAGCGCAAGTCGGGACAGGGGAAATGAGCAGTTCTTC. It is translated as CSASRDRGNEQFF. This rearrangement joins TRBV29-1 to TRBJ2-1; 10 nucleotides align to TRBD1. With V trimmed by 7 bases and J by 7 bases, 7 bases remained unmatched. In germline, CDR1 is SQVTM, CDR2 ANQGSEA. This CDR3 has 13 amino acids.

The chain is built from TRBV19 and TRBJ2-1; 8 positions agree with TRBD2. Germline CDR1 is LNHDA and CDR2 is SQIVND (reference sequence). The ends lost 7 bases at V and 3 bases at J; junction bases unmatched: 8. This CDR3 comprises 15 residues. The CDR3 nucleotides read TGTGCCAGTAAACAAGCGGGAGCGGTCTACAATGAGCAGTTCTTC. Translating it yields CASKQAGAVYNEQFF.

This clone was counted once. V is TRBV11-3 and J is TRBJ2-3, with 8 positions matching TRBD2. The CDR3 contains 16 residues. V lost 5 bases, J lost 2 bases, and 9 bases stayed unmatched. The germline gives CDR1 SGHNT, CDR2 YENEEA. CDR3 in amino acids: CASSKGLAGFTDTQYF. The CDR3 coding sequence is TGTGCCAGCAGCAAAGGACTAGCAGGTTTCACAGATACGCAGTATTTT.

V and J are TRBV7-2 and TRBJ2-3; D remains unclear. From germline, CDR1 is SGHTA and CDR2 FQGNSA. This CDR3 is built from 16 residues. Trimming removed 4 bases from V and 0 bases from J, with 14 bases in between. The CDR3 spells CASSWIVSTSTDTQYF. CDR3 DNA sequence: TGTGCCAGCAGCTGGATTGTCAGTACTAGCACAGATACGCAGTATTTT.

This clone was detected a few times. This sequence joins TRBV19 and TRBJ2-3; TRBD1 is a possible D gene (6 bases). V lost 2 bases and J 1 base, leaving 16 bases between the germline ends. Germline values: CDR1 LNHDA, CDR2 SQIVND (reference sequence). CDR3 length equals 17 residues. CDR3 loop: CASSINTGKVGTDTQYF. As DNA, the CDR3 is TGTGCCAGTAGTATAAACACAGGGAAGGTGGGCACAGATACGCAGTATTTT.

This clone showed up just once. This chain links TRBV19 with TRBJ1-1; 9 bases are a match to TRBD1. V was clipped by 5 bases and J by 5 bases; unmatched bases: 9. CDR1 and CDR2 from the germline V gene are LNHDA and SQIVND (reference sequence). The CDR3 spans 15 residues. The CDR3 DNA sequence: TGTGCCAGTAGTCGACACAGGGGGCGAGGGACTGAAGCTTTCTTT. Translation: CASSRHRGRGTEAFF. The variable domain in full, with the rest retrieved from reference TRBV19 and TRBJ1-1, is DGGITQSPKYLFRKEGQNVTLSCEQNLNHDAMYWYRQDPGQGLRLIYYSQIVNDFQKGDIAEGYSVSREKKESFPLTVTSAQKNPTAFYLCASSRHRGRGTEAFFGQGTRLTVV.

The genes are TRBV11-2 and TRBJ2-3; D gene ambiguous. This CDR3 has 16 amino acids. V lost 5 bases to trimming and J lost 2 bases, with 17 bases between them. Germline V gene lookup returns CDR1 SGHAT and CDR2 FQNNGV. CDR3 amino acids: CASSPYVRLDTDTQYF. In DNA form, the CDR3 reads TGTGCCAGCAGCCCATACGTACGGCTTGACACAGATACGCAGTATTTT.

CDR3 region: CASSWAGQGAHGYTF. The DNA for the CDR3 is TGTGCCAGCAGTTGGGCCGGACAGGGGGCGCATGGCTACACCTTC. This chain links TRBV28 with TRBJ1-2; TRBD1 aligns across 11 bases. Losses at the gene ends were 4 bases for V and 6 bases for J; bases not matched to a gene: 7. The CDR3 is 15 residues long. Germline V CDR1 and CDR2: MDHEN, SYDVKM.

This chain uses TRBV19 with TRBJ1-5; D remains unclear. The CDR3 contains 12 residues. Germline lookup yields CDR1 LNHDA and CDR2 SQIVND (reference sequence). The CDR3 here is CGKDRSNQPQHF. The CDR3 DNA reads as TGTGGCAAGGATCGGAGCAATCAGCCCCAGCATTTT.

The chain combines TRBV25-1 with TRBJ2-5; no clear D gene. The CDR3 sequence is 14 residues long. Per the germline V gene, CDR1 is MGHDK and CDR2 is SYGVNS. The V gene lost 2 bases and the J gene lost 5 bases, with 12 bases spanning the gap. The CDR3 loop is CASSEARVVETQYF. The CDR3 nucleotides read TGTGCCAGCAGTGAAGCCCGTGTAGTGGAGACCCAGTACTTC. Based on the CDR3 plus reference TRBV25-1 and TRBJ2-5, the full variable domain is EADIYQTPRYLVIGTGKKITLECSQTMGHDKMYWYQQDPGMELHLIHYSYGVNSTEKGDLSSESTVSRIRTEHFPLTLESARPSHTSQYLCASSEARVVETQYFGPGTRLLVL.

This clone came up once. The chain combines TRBV7-9 with TRBJ1-4; D gene uncertain. The CDR3 extends over 15 amino acids. Germline V gene sequence: CDR1 SEHNR, CDR2 FQNEAQ (reference sequence). Trimming took off 2 bases at V and 0 bases at J, with 7 bases between the two ends. The CDR3 nucleotides are TGTGCCAGCAGCTTACTTCTTGCAACTAATGAAAAACTGTTTTTT. Amino acid sequence: CASSLLLATNEKLFF.

The V gene is TRBV5-6, the J gene TRBJ1-1; no firm D call. Germline V gene sequence: CDR1 SGHDT, CDR2 YYEEEE. The V end was cut by 0 bases, the J end by 8 bases, with 8 bases between. This CDR3 comprises 12 residues. CDR3 region: CASSLGVAEAFF. In DNA, the CDR3 is TGTGCCAGCAGCTTGGGTGTGGCCGAAGCTTTCTTT.

This chain joins TRBV7-9 and TRBJ1-1; D is possibly TRBD1 (5 bases). With 0 bases removed from V and 8 bases from J, the gap between germline ends came to 13 bases. Germline CDR1 is SEHNR and CDR2 is FQNEAQ (reference sequence). The CDR3 consists of 14 residues. CDR3 in DNA: TGTGCCAGCAGCTTAGCAGAGGTCCGGGACGAAGCTTTCTTT. Amino acids: CASSLAEVRDEAFF. Using reference TRBV7-9 and TRBJ1-1 for the parts outside the CDR3, the full variable domain is DTGVSQNPRHKITKRGQNVTFRCDPISEHNRLYWYRQTLGQGPEFLTYFQNEAQLEKSRLLSDRFSAERPKGSFSTLEIQRTEQGDSAMYLCASSLAEVRDEAFFGQGTRLTVV.

V usage is TRBV29-1 and J usage is TRBJ2-5, with a possible D match to TRBD2 (6 bases). This CDR3 has 11 residues. V lost 4 bases, J lost 5 bases, and 8 bases lay in between. CDR1 is SQVTM and CDR2 is ANQGSEA in the germline V gene. The CDR3 sequence: CSVARGETQYF. CDR3 in DNA: TGCAGCGTTGCCCGGGGGGAGACCCAGTACTTC.

This chain connects TRBV7-9 to TRBJ2-3; 11 bases are shared with TRBD2. The J segment lost 6 bases and the V segment lost 6 bases, leaving 17 bases of the junction unmatched. The CDR3 extends over 18 amino acids. CDR1 is SEHNR, CDR2 FQNEAQ, per germline (reference sequence). The CDR3 coding sequence is TGTGCCAGCAGTTCTTACTTTGGGACTAGCGGACACGCCGATACGCAGTATTTT. This codes for CASSSYFGTSGHADTQYF.